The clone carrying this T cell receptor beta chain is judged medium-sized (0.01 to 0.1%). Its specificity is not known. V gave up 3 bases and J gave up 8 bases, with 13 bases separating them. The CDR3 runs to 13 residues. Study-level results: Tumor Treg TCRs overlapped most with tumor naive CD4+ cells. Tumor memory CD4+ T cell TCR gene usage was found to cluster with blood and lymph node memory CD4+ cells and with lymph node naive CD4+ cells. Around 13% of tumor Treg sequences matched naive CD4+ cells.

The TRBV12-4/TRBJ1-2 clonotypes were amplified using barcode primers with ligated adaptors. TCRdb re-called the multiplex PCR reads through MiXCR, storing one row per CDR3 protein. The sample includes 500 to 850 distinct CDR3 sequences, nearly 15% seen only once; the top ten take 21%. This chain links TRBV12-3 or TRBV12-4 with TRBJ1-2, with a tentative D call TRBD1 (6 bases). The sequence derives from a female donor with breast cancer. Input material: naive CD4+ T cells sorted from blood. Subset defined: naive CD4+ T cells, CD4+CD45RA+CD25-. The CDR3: CASSFGDTWGYTF. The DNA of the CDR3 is TGTGCCAGCAGTTTCGGGGACACCTGGGGCTACACCTTC.